Below, one TCR beta chain is given with its context. The data derive from a study of blood T cell repertoires in COVID-19. Produced via immunoSEQ multiplex PCR; TCRdb's table is partial and in-frame only. The sample yields more than 110,000 clones, 70% to 85% seen once. Sequences were obtained from peripheral blood. This clonotype originated in a man aged 60 to 69 with acute or convalescent COVID-19.

The CDR3 sequence is CASSVATSGRHTGELFF. CDR3 in DNA: TGTGCCAGCAGCGTAGCGACTAGCGGGAGGCACACCGGGGAGCTGTTTTTT. This chain links TRBV9 with TRBJ2-2; TRBD2 matches at 13 bases. CDR3 length equals 17 residues. Trimming removed 0 bases from V and 3 bases from J; junction bases left unmatched: 2. The germline V gene has CDR1 SGDLS and CDR2 YYNGEE.